Listed below are T cell receptor beta chains from one sample, sequenced in a study of blood T cell repertoires in COVID-19. TCRdb's copy holds only in-frame clones and misses some; the assay was immunoSEQ multiplex PCR. Of 120,000 or so clones in the sample, 79% were seen once. Material: peripheral blood. These receptors all come from a man aged 40-49 years with active or convalescent COVID-19. Both conserved end residues are part of each CDR3. Fields, in order: D gene, V gene, clone size, J gene, CDR3 protein, CDR3 DNA. A D gene is named only where the DNA matches it firmly. Where a row states a size, it is once, few, many or the class of an expanded clone; other rows omit it.

>-|TRBV5-1|once|TRBJ2-2
CASRRGLSGELFF
TGCGCCAGCAGGCGCGGACTAAGCGGGGAGCTGTTTTTT
>-|TRBV7-9|-|TRBJ1-5
CASSQGYQPQHF
TGTGCCAGCAGCCAGGGGTATCAGCCCCAGCATTTT
>-|TRBV4-2|-|TRBJ1-1
CASSQDLRTEAFF
TGTGCCAGCAGCCAAGATTTGAGGACTGAAGCTTTCTTT
>-|TRBV10-1|-|TRBJ2-2
CASSEGGYFTGELFF
TGCGCCAGCAGTGAAGGGGGATACTTCACCGGGGAGCTGTTTTTT
>-|TRBV9|-|TRBJ2-4
CASSVAGGVKNIQYF
TGTGCCAGCAGCGTAGCTGGAGGGGTCAAAAACATTCAGTACTTC
>-|TRBV5-4|-|TRBJ1-6
CASSSSKEDSPLHF
TGTGCCAGCAGTTCTAGTAAGGAAGACTCACCCCTCCACTTT
>-|TRBV2|-|TRBJ2-2
CASSNSGVNTGELFF
TGTGCCAGCAGTAATTCAGGGGTGAACACCGGGGAGCTGTTTTTT
>TRBD2|TRBV30|-|TRBJ2-3
CAWIRKGLAGDTQYF
TGTGCCTGGATCAGGAAGGGACTAGCGGGCGATACGCAGTATTTT
>TRBD1|TRBV27|-|TRBJ1-1
CASSLRQGVGAFF
TGTGCCAGCAGTTTACGACAGGGGGTGGGGGCTTTCTTT
>TRBD2|TRBV3-1/TRBV3-2|once|TRBJ2-3
CASSQVILAGGLGTDTQYF
TGTGCCAGCAGCCAAGTAATACTAGCGGGGGGGCTAGGCACAGATACGCAGTATTTT